A single sample gave rise to the 26 T cell receptor beta chains below, sequenced in a study of PD-1 blockade in classical Hodgkin lymphoma. Specified time point: cycle 4 day 1 (C4D1), after 5 to 7 weeks of nivolumab. Relapses following autologous stem cell transplantation were seen in all patients, with brentuximab vedotin exposure varying. Purification of CD4+ T cells from thawed PBMCs was achieved by magnetic negative selection. Profiling relied on immunoSEQ multiplex PCR, and the TCRdb table lists in-frame clones only, not all of them. The data hold 20,000 or so clones, with around four fifths observed a single time. This material consisted of CD4+ T cells from blood, taken before the fourth cycle of nivolumab. These receptors all come from a human donor with classical Hodgkin lymphoma.

J is TRBJ1-2 and V is TRBV29-1; D is undetermined. This CDR3 region has 11 residues. Germline CDR1 is SQVTM and CDR2 is ANQGSEA. The V end was cut by 4 bases, the J end by 3 bases, with 6 bases between. In DNA, the CDR3 is TGCAGCGTTGCCCGAGACTATGGCTACACCTTC. This encodes CSVARDYGYTF.

The chain carries TRBV6-1 and TRBJ2-1; either TRBD1 or TRBD2 may supply D (6 bases each). From germline, CDR1 is MNHNS and CDR2 SASEGT. V was trimmed by 2 bases and J by 4 bases, leaving 12 bases between them. The CDR3 loop spans 15 amino acids. CDR3 coding DNA: TGTGCCAGCAGTGAAATTGCGGGACAATACAATGAGCAGTTCTTC. This encodes CASSEIAGQYNEQFF.

This chain uses TRBV5-4 with TRBJ2-3, with D tentatively TRBD2 (5 bases). V lost 0 bases and J 8 bases, leaving 10 bases between the germline ends. This CDR3 has 13 residues. CDR1 SGHNT and CDR2 YYREEE come from the germline V gene (reference sequence). The CDR3 loop reads CASSLAATITQYF. The CDR3 DNA reads TGTGCCAGCAGCTTGGCCGCGACTATTACGCAGTATTTT.

V usage is TRBV28 and J usage is TRBJ2-7; the match to TRBD1 covers 8 bases. V was clipped by 3 bases and J by 0 bases; unmatched bases: 4. The V gene's germline CDR1 is MDHEN and CDR2 SYDVKM. There are 15 residues in the CDR3. CDR3 in DNA: TGTGCCAGCAGTTTCGACAGGGGCCTCTCCTACGAGCAGTACTTC. Translated: CASSFDRGLSYEQYF. The entire variable domain, with the rest obtained from reference TRBV28 and TRBJ2-7, is as follows: DVKVTQSSRYLVKRTGEKVFLECVQDMDHENMFWYRQDPGLGLRLIYFSYDVKMKEKGDIPEGYSVSREKKERFSLILESASTNQTSMYLCASSFDRGLSYEQYFGPGTRLTVT.

The rearrangement joins TRBV28 to TRBJ2-7; 7 nucleotides align to TRBD1. V dropped 3 bases and J dropped 6; count of bases not matched to a gene: 11. The length of the CDR3 is 15 residues. CDR1 and CDR2 (germline): MDHEN, SYDVKM. The CDR3 DNA follows: TGTGCCAGCAGTTTGTCCGACAGGACAGGAAGCGAGCAGTACTTC. The encoded protein is CASSLSDRTGSEQYF.

In its sample, this clone was seen a few times. The rearrangement uses TRBV30 and TRBJ1-1, with 7 bases identical to TRBD1. The CDR3 is 14 amino acids. Germline CDR1 and CDR2: GTSNPN and SVGIG (reference sequence). Trimming took 2 bases from V and 6 from J; bases not matched to a gene: 9. The CDR3 here is CAWSREGAFAEAFF. The CDR3 DNA reads as TGTGCCTGGAGTCGGGAGGGGGCTTTTGCTGAAGCTTTCTTT.

V and J are TRBV6-1 and TRBJ1-5; a weak D match, TRBD1 (6 bases). V was shortened by 1 base and J by 4 bases, with 11 bases between the two germline ends. This CDR3 comprises 15 residues. Germline V gene data show CDR1 as MNHNS and CDR2 as SASEGT. This chain's CDR3 is CASSEVGGANQPQHF. As DNA, the CDR3 is TGTGCCAGCAGTGAAGTGGGGGGGGCAAATCAGCCCCAGCATTTT.

The chain recombines TRBV6-5 with TRBJ2-2; D tentatively fits TRBD1 or TRBD2 (6 bases each). The CDR3 sequence is 16 residues long. The V end was cut by 3 bases, the J end by 0 bases, with 11 bases between. Germline values: CDR1 MNHEY, CDR2 SVGAGI. CDR3 amino acids: CASSYWGAANTGELFF. CDR3 DNA sequence: TGTGCCAGCAGTTATTGGGGGGCAGCGAACACCGGGGAGCTGTTTTTT.

Here the CDR3 reads CASSYYLTDTQYF. The DNA of the CDR3 is TGTGCCAGCAGTTACTACTTAACAGATACGCAGTATTTT. The chain uses TRBV6-5 and TRBJ2-3; D uncertain. The CDR3 length is 13 residues. CDR1 MNHEY and CDR2 SVGAGI come from the germline V gene. The V end lost 1 base, the J end lost 3 bases, and 5 bases lay between the germline ends.

The chain joins TRBV30 to TRBJ2-7, with D unresolved. Germline lookup yields CDR1 GTSNPN and CDR2 SVGIG (reference sequence). The CDR3 has 14 residues. V was pared by 0 bases and J by 6 bases, with 15 bases between. CDR3 residues: CAWSVLLGGVEQYF. The CDR3 DNA reads TGTGCCTGGAGTGTACTGCTAGGCGGAGTCGAGCAGTACTTC.

The gene calls are TRBV5-1 and TRBJ2-7, with 8 bases aligning to TRBD1. The CDR3 covers 14 residues. Germline CDR1 SGHRS, CDR2 YFSETQ. V lost 6 bases, J lost 9 bases, and 14 bases stayed unmatched. This chain's CDR3 is CASKSGQENLGQYF. The CDR3 DNA reads TGCGCCAGCAAATCGGGACAGGAGAACTTAGGGCAGTACTTC.

The V call is TRBV7-2, the J call TRBJ2-1; tentatively, D is TRBD2 (5 bases). V lost 1 base and J lost 10, with 14 bases in between. Germline CDR1 SGHTA, CDR2 FQGNSA. The CDR3 contains 14 residues. The CDR3 region is CASSLELARGEQFF. CDR3 DNA sequence: TGTGCCAGCAGCTTAGAGCTAGCCAGAGGGGAGCAGTTCTTC.

This clone has only one observation. This chain links TRBV28 with TRBJ2-1, with D perhaps matching TRBD2 (6 bases). V was shortened by 8 bases and J by 10 bases, with 24 bases between the two germline ends. CDR3 size: 15 residues. The germline V gene has CDR1 MDHEN and CDR2 SYDVKM. This CDR3 reads CASRGGNVAGKEQFF. The CDR3 nucleotides read TGTGCCAGCCGGGGCGGTAATGTGGCGGGAAAAGAGCAGTTCTTC.

This rearrangement joins TRBV19 to TRBJ1-3; D ambiguous. Trimming took 1 base from V and 4 from J, leaving 8 bases between them. Germline lookup yields CDR1 LNHDA and CDR2 SQIVND (reference sequence). This CDR3 is built from 14 residues. The CDR3 coding sequence is TGTGCCAGTAGTATAGCGGCAGTCGGAAACACCATATATTTT. Its protein product is CASSIAAVGNTIYF.

On this clone: Other DNA sequences from this sample encode an identical CDR3 as well. CDR3 nucleotide sequence: TGTGCCAGCAGTTACTCGAGAGGCTACGAGCAGTACTTC. Translation: CASSYSRGYEQYF. The chain employs TRBV6-5 and TRBJ2-7; D gene uncertain. The V gene's germline CDR1 is MNHEY and CDR2 SVGAGI. The CDR3 consists of 13 residues. Trimming removed 0 bases from V and 3 bases from J, with 6 bases in between.

This clone was recorded only once. This chain uses TRBV5-6 with TRBJ2-3, with TRBD1 matching over 9 bases. Germline values: CDR1 SGHDT, CDR2 YYEEEE. The CDR3 is made up of 16 amino acids. The V and J ends lost 0 bases and 3 bases, in that order; junction bases with no gene match: 5. CDR3 protein: CASSLDGQGWTDTQYF. CDR3 nucleotides: TGTGCCAGCAGCTTGGACGGACAGGGGTGGACAGATACGCAGTATTTT.

V usage is TRBV13 and J usage is TRBJ1-1; D is ambiguous. The CDR3 extends over 14 amino acids. The V and J ends lost 0 bases and 5 bases respectively, with 10 bases between them. Germline CDR1 reads PRHDT; CDR2 reads FYEKMQ (reference sequence). The CDR3 region has the DNA TGTGCCAGCAGCTTAGGGGGCAAGTTGACTGAAGCTTTCTTT. It specifies CASSLGGKLTEAFF.

On this clone itself: Other DNA sequences in the sample encode the same CDR3. CDR3 residues: CASSIGTNTGELFF. CDR3 DNA sequence: TGTGCCAGTAGTATAGGGACTAACACCGGGGAGCTGTTTTTT. The V gene is TRBV19, the J gene TRBJ2-2; a possible D gene is TRBD2 (5 bases). Germline lookup yields CDR1 LNHDA and CDR2 SQIVND (reference sequence). The CDR3 loop spans 14 amino acids. The V and J ends lost 1 base and 2 bases respectively, with 5 bases between them.

V is TRBV5-1 and J is TRBJ2-3; 8 bases match TRBD1. Germline V CDR1 and CDR2: SGHRS, YFSETQ. The CDR3 has 14 residues. The V and J ends lost 3 bases and 2 bases, in that order; junction bases with no gene match: 2. For the CDR3, the DNA is TGCGCCAGCAGCTCGGACAGGGCCACAGATACGCAGTATTTT. Protein sequence: CASSSDRATDTQYF.

This chain joins TRBV30 and TRBJ2-7; tentatively, D is TRBD1 (7 bases). CDR1 and CDR2 from the germline V gene are GTSNPN and SVGIG (reference sequence). V was trimmed by 4 bases and J by 4 bases, leaving 8 bases between them. The CDR3 has 11 amino acids. CDR3 DNA sequence: TGTGCCTGGACAGGGGGGTACGAGCAGTACTTC. It specifies CAWTGGYEQYF.

The rearrangement links TRBV28 to TRBJ1-1, with TRBD1 matching 9 bases. The CDR3 is 13 residues long. V shed 6 bases and J 6 bases; nucleotides not matched to a gene: 5. Germline V gene lookup returns CDR1 MDHEN and CDR2 SYDVKM. CDR3 nucleotide sequence: TGTGCCAGCAGAGGGACAGGGCGTGCTGAAGCTTTCTTT. Translating gives CASRGTGRAEAFF.

The chain employs TRBV28 and TRBJ2-5, with D perhaps given as TRBD1 or TRBD2 (5 bases each). CDR1 is MDHEN and CDR2 is SYDVKM in the germline V gene. The CDR3 has 15 amino acids. Trimming shortened V by 1 base and J by 5 bases, and 14 bases separated the two germline ends. The CDR3: CASSLLGLGRETQYF. The DNA for the CDR3 is TGTGCCAGCAGTTTATTAGGACTGGGGCGGGAGACCCAGTACTTC.

The genes are TRBV28 and TRBJ2-3; D may be TRBD2 (6 bases). The CDR3 runs 15 residues. Between the trimmed V and J ends, which lost 8 bases and 5 bases, there was a span of 20 bases. The V gene's germline CDR1 is MDHEN and CDR2 SYDVKM. The CDR3 here is CASCRPKDGRDTQYF. CDR3 nucleotides: TGTGCCAGCTGCCGCCCAAAAGACGGGAGAGATACGCAGTATTTT.

The rearrangement uses TRBV6-5 and TRBJ2-7; TRBD2 agrees at 8 bases. The CDR3 is 15 amino acids. CDR1 and CDR2 (germline): MNHEY, SVGAGI. V was clipped by 3 bases and J by 3 bases; unmatched bases: 7. The CDR3 spells CASSYQAGVGYEQYF. The CDR3 region has the DNA TGTGCCAGCAGTTATCAAGCGGGAGTTGGCTACGAGCAGTACTTC.

This clone occurred once. The V gene is TRBV5-4, the J gene TRBJ2-1; D perhaps matches TRBD1 (6 bases). CDR1 SGHNT and CDR2 YYREEE come from the germline V gene (reference sequence). Trimming pared 8 bases from V and 12 bases from J, leaving 12 bases between. CDR3 length equals 10 residues. The CDR3 DNA reads as TGTGCCAGGGGGGCTTGTGGGCAGTTCTTC. It codes for CARGACGQFF.

The table lists this clone with a count of one. The chain is built from TRBV5-6 and TRBJ1-5, with no clear D. CDR1 SGHDT and CDR2 YYEEEE come from the germline V gene. This CDR3 has 16 residues. Trimming cost V 1 base and J 1 base, with 12 bases left between them. In DNA form, the CDR3 reads TGTGCCAGCAGCTTGAGTTCAGCGATGAGCAATCAGCCCCAGCATTTT. Its protein is CASSLSSAMSNQPQHF. Using reference TRBV5-6 and TRBJ1-5 for the parts outside the CDR3, the full variable domain is DAGVTQSPTHLIKTRGQQVTLRCSPKSGHDTVSWYQQALGQGPQFIFQYYEEEERQRGNFPDRFSGHQFPNYSSELNVNALLLGDSALYLCASSLSSAMSNQPQHFGDGTRLSIL.